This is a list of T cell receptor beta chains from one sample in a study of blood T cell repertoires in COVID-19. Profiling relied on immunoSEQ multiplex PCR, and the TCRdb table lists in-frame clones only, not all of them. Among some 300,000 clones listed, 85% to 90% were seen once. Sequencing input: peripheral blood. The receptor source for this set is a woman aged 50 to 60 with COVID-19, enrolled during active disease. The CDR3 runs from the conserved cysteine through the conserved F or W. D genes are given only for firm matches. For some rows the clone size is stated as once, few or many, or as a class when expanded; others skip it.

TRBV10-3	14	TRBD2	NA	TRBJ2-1	CAISAGLAVNEQFF	TGTGCCATCAGTGCGGGACTAGCGGTTAATGAGCAGTTCTTC
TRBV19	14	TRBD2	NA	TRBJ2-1	CASNSGRRLNEQFF	TGTGCCAGTAATAGCGGGAGAAGGTTAAATGAGCAGTTCTTC
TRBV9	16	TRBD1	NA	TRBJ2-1	CASSVTGQGMSNEQFF	TGTGCCAGCAGCGTAACGGGACAGGGGATGAGCAATGAGCAGTTCTTC
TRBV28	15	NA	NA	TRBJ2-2	CASSLPRVNTGELFF	TGTGCCAGCAGTTTACCCAGGGTGAACACCGGGGAGCTGTTTTTT
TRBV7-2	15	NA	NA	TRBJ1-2	CASSWGTSSNYGYTF	TGTGCCAGCAGCTGGGGGACAAGCTCTAACTATGGCTACACCTTC
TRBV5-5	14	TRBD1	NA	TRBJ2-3	CASRGQASTDTQYF	TGTGCCAGCAGAGGACAGGCAAGCACAGATACGCAGTATTTT
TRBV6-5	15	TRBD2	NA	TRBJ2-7	CASSPAGVSSYEQYF	TGTGCCAGCAGTCCAGCGGGAGTGAGTTCCTACGAGCAGTACTTC
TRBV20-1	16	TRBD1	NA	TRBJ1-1	CSASKVTGVVNTEAFF	TGCAGTGCTAGTAAGGTTACAGGGGTGGTGAACACTGAAGCTTTCTTT
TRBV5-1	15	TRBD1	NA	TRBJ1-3	CASSSQTGSGNTIYF	TGCGCCAGCAGCTCTCAGACAGGGTCTGGAAACACCATATATTTT
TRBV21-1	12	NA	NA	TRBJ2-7	CARKLGANEQYF	TGTGCCAGAAAACTGGGGGCTAACGAGCAGTACTTC
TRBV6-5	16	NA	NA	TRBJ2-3	CASSYIYSPSTDTQYF	TGTGCCAGCAGTTATATATACTCGCCGAGCACAGATACGCAGTATTTT
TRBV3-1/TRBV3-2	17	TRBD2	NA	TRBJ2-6	CASSPWGGRAGANVLTF	TGTGCCAGCAGCCCTTGGGGGGGAAGGGCCGGGGCCAACGTCCTGACTTTC
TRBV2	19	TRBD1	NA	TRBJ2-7	CASRGLRDRGHIGSYEQYF	TGTGCCAGCAGAGGGCTCCGGGACAGGGGGCATATAGGATCCTACGAGCAGTACTTC
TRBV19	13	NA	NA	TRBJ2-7	CASSRGQTYQQYF	TGTGCCAGTAGTAGGGGGCAGACTTACCAGCAGTACTTC
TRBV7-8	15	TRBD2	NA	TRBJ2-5	CASSPGAGGQETQYF	TGTGCCAGCAGCCCCGGGGCGGGGGGCCAAGAGACCCAGTACTTC
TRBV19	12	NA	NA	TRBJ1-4	CASTDNYEKLFF	TGTGCCAGTACGGACAACTATGAAAAACTGTTTTTT
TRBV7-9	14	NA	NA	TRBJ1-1	CASRGRMYDTEAFF	TGTGCCAGCAGGGGCAGGATGTACGACACTGAAGCTTTCTTT
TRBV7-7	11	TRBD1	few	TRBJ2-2	CALQGAGELFF	TGTGCTCTACAGGGGGCCGGGGAGCTGTTTTTT
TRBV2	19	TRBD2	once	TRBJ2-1	CASSEGGWLGLAVYNEQFF	TGTGCCAGCAGTGAAGGTGGGTGGCTGGGACTAGCGGTTTACAATGAGCAGTTCTTC
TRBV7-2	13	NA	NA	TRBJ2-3	CASSWRFTDTQYF	TGTGCCAGCAGCTGGAGGTTCACAGATACGCAGTATTTT
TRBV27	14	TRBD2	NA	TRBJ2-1	CASRLAGVVNEQFF	TGTGCCAGCAGACTAGCGGGAGTTGTCAATGAGCAGTTCTTC
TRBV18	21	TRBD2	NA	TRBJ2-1	CASSNTLGLAERLSSYNEQFF	TGTGCCAGCTCGAATACACTTGGACTAGCGGAACGATTGAGCTCCTACAATGAGCAGTTCTTC
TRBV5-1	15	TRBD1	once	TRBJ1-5	CASSFLTGEGQPQHF	TGCGCCAGCAGCTTCTTGACAGGGGAGGGACAGCCCCAGCATTTT
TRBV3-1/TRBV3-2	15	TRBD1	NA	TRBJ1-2	CASSQVSLGGDGYTF	TGTGCCAGCAGCCAAGTGTCCTTAGGGGGCGATGGCTACACCTTC
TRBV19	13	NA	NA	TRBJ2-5	CASSIGSKETQYF	TGTGCCAGTAGTATCGGGAGCAAAGAGACCCAGTACTTC
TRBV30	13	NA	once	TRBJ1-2	CALDSLMDYGYTF	TGTGCCTTGGACAGCTTGATGGACTATGGCTACACCTTC
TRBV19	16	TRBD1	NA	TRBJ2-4	CASSFSGDRGVNIQYF	TGTGCCAGTAGTTTCTCCGGGGACAGGGGAGTCAACATTCAGTACTTC
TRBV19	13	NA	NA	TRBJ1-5	CASTIHNNQPQHF	TGTGCCAGTACTATTCACAACAATCAGCCCCAGCATTTT
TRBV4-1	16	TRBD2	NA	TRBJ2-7	CASSRTGLAGGYEQYF	TGCGCCAGCAGCCGGACCGGACTAGCGGGAGGCTACGAGCAGTACTTC
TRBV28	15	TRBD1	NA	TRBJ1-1	CASSLPGQGGTEAFF	TGTGCCAGCAGTTTACCGGGACAGGGAGGGACTGAAGCTTTCTTT
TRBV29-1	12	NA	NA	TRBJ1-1	CSVEDTRSEAFF	TGCAGCGTTGAAGACACCAGATCTGAAGCTTTCTTT
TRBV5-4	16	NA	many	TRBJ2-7	CASSWGQAGTTYEQYF	TGTGCCAGCAGCTGGGGGCAAGCGGGAACGACCTACGAGCAGTACTTC
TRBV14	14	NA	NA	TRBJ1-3	CASSRGSSGNTIYF	TGTGCCAGCAGCCGAGGATCATCCGGAAACACCATATATTTT
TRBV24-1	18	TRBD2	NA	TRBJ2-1	CATSDPGLAGTHYNEQFF	TGTGCCACCAGTGATCCCGGACTAGCGGGAACTCACTACAATGAGCAGTTCTTC
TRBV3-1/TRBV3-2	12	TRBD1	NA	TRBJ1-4	CASSHGTVKLFF	TGTGCCAGCAGCCACGGGACAGTTAAACTGTTTTTT
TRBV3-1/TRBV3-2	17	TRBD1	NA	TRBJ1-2	CASSVIPGTGVGYGYTF	TGTGCCAGCAGCGTAATCCCCGGGACAGGGGTAGGCTATGGCTACACCTTC
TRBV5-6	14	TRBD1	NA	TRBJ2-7	CASSLEQGAYEQYF	TGTGCCAGCAGCTTGGAACAGGGGGCCTACGAGCAGTACTTC
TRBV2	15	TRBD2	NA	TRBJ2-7	CASRGPGLASYEQYF	TGTGCCAGCAGGGGTCCGGGACTAGCCTCCTACGAGCAGTACTTC
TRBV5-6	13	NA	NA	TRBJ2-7	CASSPRGGYEQYF	TGTGCCAGCAGCCCTCGGGGAGGCTACGAGCAGTACTTC
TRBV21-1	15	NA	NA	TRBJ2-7	CASSKDLAGRDEQYF	TGTGCCAGCAGCAAAGATCTAGCGGGACGCGACGAGCAGTACTTC